The text below deals with one T cell receptor (beta chain). The CDR3 consists of 17 residues. Trimming stripped 5 bases from V and 1 base from J, with 20 bases between. Per germline, CDR1 SGHTA and CDR2 FQGNSA. Participant ages covered about 18 to 95 years across about 22 US areas. Donors in Cohort 3 counted as recovered after two negative PCRs, clearance, or symptom resolution. Source study methods: Reference gene primer amplification gave nucleated cell count estimates. The assay was immunoSEQ multiplex PCR, and TCRdb's table has in-frame clones only and misses some. The DNA was the basis for D and trimming; V, J and clone size are from that table. The sample contains over 250,000 clones, approximately 89% of which appear only once. The source of the sample is a study of blood T cell repertoires in COVID-19. Study background: The analysed material was cDNA or gDNA that came from T cells, B-cell-depleted T cells, or PBMCs.

The genes are TRBV7-2 and TRBJ1-2, with D unresolved. The material sequenced was PBMCs or T cells enriched from blood (not recorded which). This TCR was sampled from a woman aged 25 to 45 who had recovered from COVID-19. CDR3 in DNA: TGTGCCAGCAGCCCTCGAACCGGGATAACTATTAACTATGGCTACACCTTC. Translation: CASSPRTGITINYGYTF.